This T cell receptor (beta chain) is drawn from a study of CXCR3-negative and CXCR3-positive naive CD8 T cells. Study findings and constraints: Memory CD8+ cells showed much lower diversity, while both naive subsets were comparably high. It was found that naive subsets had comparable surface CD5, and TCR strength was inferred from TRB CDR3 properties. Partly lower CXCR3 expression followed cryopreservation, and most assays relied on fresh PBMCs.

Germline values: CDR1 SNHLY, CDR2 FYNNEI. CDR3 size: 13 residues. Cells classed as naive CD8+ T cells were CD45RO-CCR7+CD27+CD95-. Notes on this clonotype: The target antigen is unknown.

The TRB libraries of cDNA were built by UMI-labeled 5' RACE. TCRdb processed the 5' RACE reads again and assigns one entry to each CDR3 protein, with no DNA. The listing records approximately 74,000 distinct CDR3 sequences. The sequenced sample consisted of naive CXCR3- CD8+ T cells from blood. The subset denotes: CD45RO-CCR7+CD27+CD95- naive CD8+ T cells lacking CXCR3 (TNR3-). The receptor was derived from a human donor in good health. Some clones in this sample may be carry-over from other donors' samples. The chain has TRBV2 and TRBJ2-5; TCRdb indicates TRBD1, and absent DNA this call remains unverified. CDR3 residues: CASSDRVWETQYF.